This TCR beta chain was profiled in a study of blood T cells in healthy people across ages. The study's findings and limits: Roughly linearly, TCR beta diversity per million T cells fell as age increased.

This CDR3 is built from 18 residues. The germline V gene has CDR1 MNHEY and CDR2 SVGAGI. J was trimmed by 1 base and V by 0 bases; bases with no gene match: 6. A second PCR, run for about 7 to 11 cycles, used a sample-barcoded 5' primer plus a J-beta primer mix. A single record per CDR3 protein comes from TCRdb applying MiXCR to the 5' RACE reads. Among fewer than 800,000 distinct CDR3 sequences listed, roughly 21% were seen once. As regards this clonotype: Antigen specificity is unknown.

The TCR comes from a man in his 70s in good health. The rearrangement uses TRBV6-5 and TRBJ2-7; 13 bases are shared with TRBD2. The specimen sequenced was blood. The CDR3 bases are TGTGCCAGCAGTTACTCCACGACTAGCGGGAGGAGGTCCTACGAGCAGTACTTC. Translation gives CASSYSTTSGRRSYEQYF.